This T cell receptor (beta chain) was identified during a study of cytomegalovirus exposure and HLA in healthy donors. Details on this clone: Its antigen is unidentified.

With 60 Vbeta and 13 Jbeta primers, the PCR was carried out. Generated by immunoSEQ multiplex PCR, the TCRdb table keeps only in-frame clones and is missing some. Of fewer than 200,000 clones listed, roughly 80% are singletons. Study-level findings and limits: A previous analysis found most TCR beta V segments productive roughly 87% or roughly 30% of the time. A few chains linked to CMV were shown in vitro to be specific for CMV antigens. The investigators catalogued 160 or so TCR beta chains as cytomegalovirus-associated.

With V trimmed by 1 base and J by 9 bases, 6 bases remained unmatched. Per the germline V gene, CDR1 is SNHLY and CDR2 is FYNNEI. CDR3 length: 15 residues. The chain has TRBV2 and TRBJ2-1; 10 bases are a match to TRBD2. Input material: PBMCs. The TCR originated in a female donor in good health and CMV-seronegative. The CDR3 spells CASSEVLAGYGEQFF. CDR3 coding DNA: TGTGCCAGCAGTGAAGTACTAGCGGGGTACGGTGAGCAGTTCTTC.